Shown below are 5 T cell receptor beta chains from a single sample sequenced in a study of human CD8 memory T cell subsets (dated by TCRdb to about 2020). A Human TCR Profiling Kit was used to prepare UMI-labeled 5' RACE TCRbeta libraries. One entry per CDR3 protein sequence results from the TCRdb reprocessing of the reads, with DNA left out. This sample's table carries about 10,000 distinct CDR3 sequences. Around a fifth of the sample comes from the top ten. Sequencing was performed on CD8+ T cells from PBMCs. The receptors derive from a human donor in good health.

This chain's CDR3 is CSVAGDRLTYEQYF. The chain joins TRBV29-1 to TRBJ2-7; checking the TCRdb D call of TRBD1 is not possible without DNA. Per the germline V gene, CDR1 is SQVTM and CDR2 is ANQGSEA. The CDR3 loop spans 14 amino acids.

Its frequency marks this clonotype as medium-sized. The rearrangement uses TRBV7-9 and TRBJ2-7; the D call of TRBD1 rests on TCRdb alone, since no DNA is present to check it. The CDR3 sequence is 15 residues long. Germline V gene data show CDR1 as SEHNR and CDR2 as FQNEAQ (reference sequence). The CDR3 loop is CASSSRQRRSYEQYF. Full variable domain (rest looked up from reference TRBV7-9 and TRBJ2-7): DTGVSQNPRHKITKRGQNVTFRCDPISEHNRLYWYRQTLGQGPEFLTYFQNEAQLEKSRLLSDRFSAERPKGSFSTLEIQRTEQGDSAMYLCASSSRQRRSYEQYFGPGTRLTVT.

This CDR3 is CASSFIAGDYGYTF. V is TRBV5-5 and J is TRBJ1-2; absent DNA, TCRdb's TRBD1 call cannot be checked. The length of the CDR3 is 14 residues. Looked up from germline, CDR1 is SGHKS and CDR2 is YYEKEE (reference sequence).

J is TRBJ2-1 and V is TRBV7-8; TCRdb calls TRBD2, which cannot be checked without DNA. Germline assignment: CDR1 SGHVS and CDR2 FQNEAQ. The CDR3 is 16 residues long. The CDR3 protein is CASSFKRGTFYNEQFF.

The CDR3 loop reads CASSGDLALLMFEQYF. This chain connects TRBV7-9 to TRBJ2-7; TCRdb's D call, TRBD2, is unchecked because there is no DNA. The CDR3 consists of 16 residues. Per the germline V gene, CDR1 is SEHNR and CDR2 is FQNEAQ (reference sequence).